This T cell receptor beta chain was recovered during a study of technical replicates of blood from a handful of donors (dated by TCRdb to 2015 to 2018). Receptor libraries were prepared by the immunoSEQ multiplex PCR assay. Here the immuneACCESS table is served through TCRdb, limited to in-frame sequences with V and J called. Missing clones are a known gap in these copies; in checked studies unresolved V genes cover under half, and the rest lacks a known reason. The sample includes about 61,000 clones, with roughly 97% observed a single time. The leading ten clones occupy 0.15% to 0.25% of the sample. The germline V gene sets CDR1 to SQVTM and CDR2 to ANQGSEA. The CDR3 sequence holds 15 residues, the cysteine and phenylalanine included. Just CDR3 DNA is preserved here, 45 bases in frame from base 1. Germline trimming: 7 bases from V, 6 bases from J; junction bases outside gene matches: 15. In the case of this clone: No cognate antigen has been identified for it. No much larger clone exists at a distance of one base, and base qualities are not known.

The source material was T cells isolated from PBMCs. The receptor's source is a human donor in good health. The rearrangement joined TRBV29-1 to TRBJ1-5, with 7 central nucleotides matching TRBD1. CDR3 loop: CSALLITGVIQPQHF. The bases read TGCAGCGCCCTCCTTATCACAGGGGTAATTCAGCCCCAGCATTTT.